This entry concerns a single T cell receptor beta chain. V lost 4 bases and J lost 3; bases outside the gene matches: 7. The CDR3 extends over 14 amino acids. Germline V gene sequence: CDR1 SGHRS, CDR2 YFSETQ. Data came from immunoSEQ multiplex PCR; TCRdb stores just in-frame clones and leaves some out. This sample has tens of thousands of clones, with 80% to 90% found just once. The data were taken from a study of technical replicates of blood from a few donors. The sample was PBMCs. V gene TRBV5-1 combines with J gene TRBJ2-7; TRBD1 aligns across 7 bases. This sequence originates from a human donor in good health. Some clones in this sample may be carry-over from other donors' samples. Here the CDR3 reads CASSRTGSSYEQYF. Written as DNA, the CDR3 is TGCGCCAGCAGCCGGACAGGCAGTAGCTACGAGCAGTACTTC.